Each of the 16 T cell receptor beta chains below was sequenced from the same sample in a study of lymphopenia after photon versus proton radiotherapy. The protocol was immunoSEQ multiplex PCR, while the TCRdb copy is restricted to in-frame clones and leaves out a portion. The sample consists of 35,000 to 50,000 clones, more than 85% of them appearing once. Sequenced here: peripheral blood, sampled from a patient treated with photon-based radiotherapy. These receptors were taken from a man aged 55 to 69 with cholangiocarcinoma.

V and J are TRBV10-2 and TRBJ2-3, with 7 bases identical to TRBD1. V trimming: 3 bases; J trimming: 2 bases; junction bases outside the gene matches: 8. The CDR3 length is 16 residues. Germline assignment: CDR1 WSHSY and CDR2 SAAADI. Written as DNA, the CDR3 is TGCGCCAGCAGTGACGAGGGACAGTATCTCACAGATACGCAGTATTTT. Protein: CASSDEGQYLTDTQYF.

The rearrangement uses TRBV28 and TRBJ2-2, with 10 positions matching TRBD2. The V gene end was trimmed by 2 bases and the J gene end by 9 bases; junction bases not matched to a gene: 9. Germline CDR1 is MDHEN and CDR2 is SYDVKM. This CDR3 spans 16 amino acids. The DNA of the CDR3 is TGTGCCAGCAGTTTAGGTAGAAGCGGGAGGGCCCGGGAGCTGTTTTTT. Protein product: CASSLGRSGRARELFF.

This clone was detected only once. CDR3: CASSPWGGLAYEQYF. The DNA for the CDR3 is TGTGCCAGCAGTCCCTGGGGGGGGTTAGCCTACGAGCAGTACTTC. The rearrangement joins TRBV4-2 to TRBJ2-7, with TRBD2 matching 7 bases. Germline V lookup: CDR1 LGHNA, CDR2 YNFKEQ. V trimming: 6 bases; J trimming: 2 bases; junction bases outside the gene matches: 10. The CDR3 contains 15 residues.

The chain carries TRBV28 and TRBJ1-2; D may be TRBD1 (5 bases). Trimming took 5 bases from V and 4 from J, leaving 17 bases between them. Germline V gene data show CDR1 as MDHEN and CDR2 as SYDVKM. The CDR3 is 15 amino acids. The DNA of the CDR3 is TGTGCCAGCAGTCTTACCGGGGGACCCGTCTATGGCTACACCTTC. Protein sequence: CASSLTGGPVYGYTF.

V and J are TRBV7-9 and TRBJ2-2, with 7 bases identical to TRBD2. CDR1 is SEHNR and CDR2 is FQNEAQ in the germline V gene (reference sequence). V shed 4 bases and J 3 bases; nucleotides not matched to a gene: 8. The length of the CDR3 is 16 residues. CDR3 sequence (DNA): TGTGCCAGCAGCTCCGTTTTTAGCGGGTACACCGGGGAGCTGTTTTTT. This gives the protein CASSSVFSGYTGELFF. The whole variable domain, filled in from reference TRBV7-9 and TRBJ2-2, reads DTGVSQNPRHKITKRGQNVTFRCDPISEHNRLYWYRQTLGQGPEFLTYFQNEAQLEKSRLLSDRFSAERPKGSFSTLEIQRTEQGDSAMYLCASSSVFSGYTGELFFGEGSRLTVL.

The V and J genes are TRBV18 and TRBJ2-1; 8 positions agree with TRBD1. Germline values: CDR1 KGHSH, CDR2 LQKENI. The CDR3 runs to 15 residues. With V trimmed by 3 bases and J by 7 bases, 8 bases remained unmatched. The CDR3 protein is CASSPLRGPWNEQFF. CDR3 nucleotides: TGTGCCAGCTCACCGCTCAGGGGGCCTTGGAATGAGCAGTTCTTC.

A single count supports this clone. The gene calls are TRBV5-1 and TRBJ1-6, with TRBD1 as a possible D gene (5 bases). V was shortened by 2 bases and J by 7 bases, with 13 bases between the two germline ends. CDR1 is SGHRS and CDR2 is YFSETQ in the germline V gene. CDR3 length: 15 residues. In DNA, the CDR3 is TGCGCCAGCAGCTTCCAGGGAGGTCGAAATTCACCCCTCCACTTT. This sequence encodes CASSFQGGRNSPLHF.

The gene calls are TRBV11-2 and TRBJ2-1; D remains unclear. The ends were cut back, 5 bases at V and 9 bases at J, with 8 bases in the middle. The CDR3 runs 11 residues. Germline assignment: CDR1 SGHAT and CDR2 FQNNGV. Written as DNA, the CDR3 is TGTGCCAGCAGCCGACTGGGTGAGCAGTTCTTC. It specifies CASSRLGEQFF.

Of note for this clone: One junction end disagrees with the germline gene, perhaps due to a read error. V gene TRBV11-3 combines with J gene TRBJ1-6; no reliable D call. Germline V gene data show CDR1 as SGHNT and CDR2 as YENEEA. CDR3 length: 13 residues. The CDR3 spells CASSFLQDSPPHF. The DNA for the CDR3 is TGTGCCAGCAGCTTTCTCCAGGATTCACCCCCCCACTTT.

J is TRBJ2-2 and V is TRBV7-3; no clear D gene. The CDR3 totals 13 residues. Germline values: CDR1 SGHTA, CDR2 FQGTGA. The ends were cut back, 5 bases at V and 5 bases at J, with 9 bases in the middle. The DNA of the CDR3 is TGTGCCAGCAGCCCCGGCCAGACCGGGGAGCTGTTTTTT. It codes for CASSPGQTGELFF.

In DNA form, the CDR3 reads TGTGCCAGCCCCTCGGGGGGCAGGGCCCCTACAGATACGCAGTATTTT. Protein sequence: CASPSGGRAPTDTQYF. The rearrangement links TRBV28 to TRBJ2-3, with D possibly TRBD2 on 7 matching bases. Germline CDR1 and CDR2: MDHEN and SYDVKM. The ends were cut back, 8 bases at V and 3 bases at J, with 21 bases in the middle. This CDR3 is built from 16 residues.

The V call is TRBV7-9, the J call TRBJ2-7; D not resolved. The CDR3 is made up of 12 amino acids. The germline V and J ends were trimmed by 5 bases and 3 bases, with 8 bases remaining between them. Germline CDR1 SEHNR, CDR2 FQNEAQ (reference sequence). CDR3 coding DNA: TGTGCCAGCAGCCCCCTCTTCTACGAGCAGTACTTC. As protein: CASSPLFYEQYF.

This clone was seen a few times. The chain carries TRBV7-9 and TRBJ1-6; D is unclear. The CDR3 extends over 15 amino acids. Germline CDR1 and CDR2: SEHNR and FQNEAQ (reference sequence). V lost 6 bases, J lost 0 bases, and 9 bases lay in between. DNA of the CDR3: TGTGCCAGCAGTCCCGGGAGCTCCTATAATTCACCCCTCCACTTT. Protein product: CASSPGSSYNSPLHF.

This sequence joins TRBV18 and TRBJ2-5, with D maybe TRBD1 (5 bases). The CDR3 sequence is 13 residues long. Trimming stripped 5 bases from V and 2 bases from J, with 9 bases between. The germline V gene encodes CDR1 KGHSH and CDR2 LQKENI. This CDR3 is CASSTDRQETQYF. The CDR3 nucleotides are TGTGCCAGCTCAACCGACAGACAAGAGACCCAGTACTTC.

This chain uses TRBV10-2 with TRBJ2-7, with D unclear. V was shortened by 0 bases and J by 3 bases, with 12 bases between the two germline ends. Germline values: CDR1 WSHSY, CDR2 SAAADI. CDR3 length: 15 residues. CDR3 residues: CASSESLGYGYEQYF. CDR3 sequence (DNA): TGCGCCAGCAGTGAGTCGTTGGGGTACGGCTACGAGCAGTACTTC.

The chain uses TRBV5-8 and TRBJ1-3; D uncertain. Germline CDR1 SGHTS, CDR2 YDEGEE. The CDR3 is made up of 14 amino acids. Trimming shortened V by 4 bases and J by 0 bases, and 8 bases separated the two germline ends. The CDR3 region is CASSRASSGNTIYF. Written as DNA, the CDR3 is TGTGCCAGCAGCCGGGCCTCCTCTGGAAACACCATATATTTT.